A selection of T cell receptor beta chains follows, all from one sample in a study of Graves' ophthalmopathy and Graves' hyperthyroidism. TCRdb itself ran the multiplex PCR reads through MiXCR, one entry per CDR3 protein. The data show 500,000 to 700,000 distinct CDR3 sequences, roughly 20% seen once. The specimen sequenced was peripheral blood. The receptor set was obtained from a woman younger than 30 with stable Graves' hyperthyroidism. Some clones in this sample may be carry-over from other donors' samples. CDR3s include the opening cysteine and the closing phenylalanine or tryptophan. The D gene is left open where the match is weak. Clone size is given for some rows only: seen once, a few or many times, or a class if the clone is expanded.

D	size	length	V	J	CDR3	DNA
.	many	13	TRBV2	TRBJ1-5	CASTELGNQPQHF	TGTGCCAGCACGGAGTTAGGCAATCAGCCCCAGCATTTT
.	once	13	TRBV12-3/TRBV12-4	TRBJ2-7	CASSLGQRDEQYF	TGTGCCAGCAGTTTAGGACAAAGGGACGAGCAGTACTTC
TRBD1	few	15	TRBV20-1	TRBJ2-2	CSAYTGGAGTGELFF	TGCAGTGCTTATACAGGGGGCGCGGGCACCGGGGAGCTGTTTTTT
.	many	15	TRBV6-1	TRBJ2-2	CASSANDGGTGELFF	TGTGCCAGCAGTGCGAACGATGGGGGCACCGGGGAGCTGTTTTTT
TRBD1	many	17	TRBV6-1	TRBJ1-2	CASSERQGLPFNYGYTF	TGTGCCAGCAGTGAGAGACAGGGGCTACCCTTTAACTATGGCTACACCTTC
TRBD1	.	16	TRBV3-1	TRBJ2-2	CASSQDRGLNTGELFF	TGTGCCAGCAGCCAAGACAGGGGGCTAAACACCGGGGAGCTGTTTTTT
TRBD1	.	14	TRBV7-2	TRBJ1-2	CASTGDRGLYGYTF	TGTGCCAGCACCGGGGACAGGGGGCTATATGGCTACACCTTC
.	.	16	TRBV12-3/TRBV12-4	TRBJ1-1	CASSLKGGEPNTEAFF	TGTGCCAGCAGCTTAAAAGGGGGGGAACCGAACACTGAAGCTTTCTTT
.	once	13	TRBV19	TRBJ1-3	CASSFGTGNTIYF	TGTGCCAGTAGTTTCGGGACGGGGAACACCATATATTTT
TRBD2	few	12	TRBV20-1	TRBJ2-7	CSARDGGDEQYF	TGCAGTGCTAGAGATGGGGGGGACGAGCAGTACTTC
.	.	14	TRBV7-2	TRBJ2-7	CASSKLGRLYEQYF	TGTGCCAGCAGCAAACTAGGTCGGCTTTACGAGCAGTACTTC
TRBD2	.	14	TRBV10-3	TRBJ2-7	CAISEISGGAEQYF	TGTGCCATCAGTGAGATTAGCGGGGGGGCCGAGCAGTACTTC
.	once	12	TRBV15	TRBJ1-5	CATSEGFQPQHF	TGTGCCACCAGCGAGGGCTTTCAGCCCCAGCATTTT
.	.	17	TRBV14	TRBJ2-2	CASSQEGVPTYTGELFF	TGTGCCAGCAGCCAAGAAGGGGTCCCCACATACACCGGGGAGCTGTTTTTT
.	.	16	TRBV5-1	TRBJ1-2	CASSLDLTGKNYGYTF	TGCGCCAGCAGCCTTGACCTAACCGGGAAAAACTATGGCTACACCTTC
.	.	17	TRBV10-3	TRBJ1-6	CAVQKGGPSSYNSPLHF	TGTGCCGTCCAGAAAGGGGGGCCGAGCTCCTATAATTCACCCCTCCACTTT
TRBD1	.	13	TRBV6-5	TRBJ2-7	CASSYGTGEEQYF	TGTGCCAGCAGCTACGGGACAGGGGAAGAGCAGTACTTC
TRBD1	.	12	TRBV2	TRBJ1-6	CASGTGSSPLHF	TGTGCCTCGGGGACAGGGAGTTCACCCCTCCACTTT
.	many	12	TRBV30	TRBJ1-2	CAWSKGVYGYTF	TGTGCCTGGAGTAAAGGAGTCTATGGCTACACCTTC
TRBD1	many	14	TRBV6-2/TRBV6-3	TRBJ1-5	CASSFWTGVQPQHF	TGTGCCAGCAGTTTCTGGACAGGGGTCCAGCCCCAGCATTTT
.	many	16	TRBV19	TRBJ2-7	CASSIRRTESSYEQYF	TGTGCCAGTAGTATTCGTAGGACTGAGAGCTCCTACGAGCAGTACTTC
.	many	16	TRBV28	TRBJ1-2	CASSLDFGGSVYGYTF	TGTGCCAGCAGTTTGGATTTTGGTGGTTCAGTCTATGGCTACACCTTC
.	many	15	TRBV6-1	TRBJ1-1	CASGERTLMNTEAFF	TGTGCCAGCGGTGAACGGACGCTAATGAACACTGAAGCTTTCTTT
TRBD2	many	15	TRBV20-1	TRBJ2-5	CSARETGLAKETQYF	TGCAGTGCTAGAGAGACGGGACTAGCGAAAGAGACCCAGTACTTC
TRBD1	many	15	TRBV12-3/TRBV12-4	TRBJ2-7	CASSFRQGLGNEQYF	TGTGCCAGCAGTTTTCGACAGGGGTTAGGCAACGAGCAGTACTTC
.	many	15	TRBV24-1	TRBJ2-2	CATSDYGRYTGELFF	TGTGCCACCAGTGATTACGGCAGATACACCGGGGAGCTGTTTTTT
.	many	16	TRBV6-2/TRBV6-3	TRBJ1-3	CASSYVRWKSGNTIYF	TGTGCCAGCAGTTACGTCCGCTGGAAGTCTGGAAACACCATATATTTT
TRBD1	many	15	TRBV18	TRBJ2-5	CASSPIGTEGETQYF	TGTGCCAGCTCACCTATCGGGACAGAAGGAGAGACCCAGTACTTC
.	many	16	TRBV2	TRBJ1-5	CASSEGFAPQNQPQHF	TGTGCCAGCAGTGAAGGGTTCGCCCCACAAAATCAGCCCCAGCATTTT
.	once	17	TRBV10-3	TRBJ1-1	CAISEFGALWEITEAFF	TGTGCCATCAGTGAGTTCGGGGCTTTGTGGGAGATCACTGAAGCTTTCTTT
.	.	14	TRBV28	TRBJ1-1	CASRLDRMFPEAFF	TGTGCCAGCAGGCTAGACAGAATGTTCCCTGAAGCTTTCTTT
.	.	12	TRBV28	TRBJ2-7	CASSQGAIGQYF	TGTGCCAGCAGTCAGGGAGCAATCGGGCAGTACTTC
TRBD1	many	15	TRBV27	TRBJ2-7	CASSLAPGQSYEQYF	TGTGCCAGCAGTTTAGCCCCGGGACAGTCCTACGAGCAGTACTTC
.	many	15	TRBV19	TRBJ1-5	CASSIAGAVGEPQHF	TGTGCCAGTAGTATAGCCGGGGCAGTAGGGGAACCCCAGCATTTT
.	many	13	TRBV19	TRBJ1-1	CASRVGMGTEAFF	TGTGCCAGTAGAGTGGGGATGGGCACTGAAGCTTTCTTT
.	.	14	TRBV5-1	TRBJ2-5	CASSLTQGKKTQYF	TGCGCCAGCAGCTTGACGCAGGGGAAAAAGACCCAGTACTTC
.	.	13	TRBV27	TRBJ1-1	CASTSGMNTEAFF	TGTGCCAGCACTAGCGGGATGAACACTGAAGCTTTCTTT
TRBD1	many	15	TRBV10-3	TRBJ2-7	CAISDRGQGDYEQYF	TGTGCCATCAGTGACAGAGGACAGGGAGACTACGAGCAGTACTTC
TRBD1	many	12	TRBV12-3/TRBV12-4	TRBJ2-3	CASSSGQDAQYF	TGTGCCAGCAGTTCCGGACAGGATGCGCAGTATTTT
TRBD2	many	15	TRBV15	TRBJ2-7	CATSRDPGGSNEQYF	TGTGCCACCAGCAGAGATCCCGGGGGGAGTAACGAGCAGTACTTC
.	many	13	TRBV7-9	TRBJ2-7	CASSVSGTYEQYF	TGTGCCAGCAGCGTCAGCGGCACCTACGAGCAGTACTTC
.	.	16	TRBV2	TRBJ2-7	CASSEAGPVIIYEQYF	TGTGCCAGCAGTGAAGCGGGACCCGTCATCATCTACGAGCAGTACTTC
.	few	14	TRBV7-2	TRBJ2-5	CASSSQGHQETQYF	TGTGCCAGCAGCTCCCAGGGTCACCAAGAGACCCAGTACTTT
TRBD1	many	15	TRBV5-1	TRBJ1-6	CASSLTVQGNSPLHF	TGCGCCAGCAGCTTGACGGTACAGGGGAATTCACCCCTCCACTTT
.	many	13	TRBV11-1	TRBJ2-7	CASGRTGTYEQYF	TGTGCCAGCGGACGGACGGGTACCTACGAGCAGTACTTC
.	many	18	TRBV6-1	TRBJ1-1	CASSKYGNRGGQNTEAFF	TGTGCCAGCAGTAAATACGGGAATAGGGGGGGACAGAACACTGAAGCTTTCTTT
.	many	14	TRBV7-2	TRBJ2-7	CASSLAAGDYEQYF	TGTGCCAGCAGCTTAGCAGCCGGGGACTACGAGCAGTACTTC
.	many	14	TRBV28	TRBJ1-3	CASSLTEAGNTIYF	TGTGCCAGCAGTTTAACCGAAGCGGGAAACACCATATATTTT
TRBD1	few	16	TRBV24-1	TRBJ2-7	CATSDPGTGVIYEQYF	TGTGCCACCAGTGACCCGGGGACAGGGGTTATCTACGAGCAGTACTTC
.	.	17	TRBV20-1	TRBJ1-5	CSARDAAYPFLGPPQHF	TGCAGTGCTAGAGATGCGGCATATCCTTTCTTGGGTCCGCCCCAGCATTTT
TRBD1	many	16	TRBV6-2/TRBV6-3	TRBJ1-1	CASTHRGRGGTTEAFF	TGTGCCAGCACTCACAGGGGCAGAGGAGGGACCACTGAAGCTTTCTTT
TRBD1	.	17	TRBV5-6	TRBJ1-1	CASSRQGARTMNTEAFF	TGTGCCAGCAGCAGACAGGGGGCCCGTACCATGAACACTGAAGCTTTCTTT
.	few	17	TRBV10-3	TRBJ1-1	CATSDSFWGGVSNKAFF	TGTGCCACCTCGGACAGTTTTTGGGGGGGGGTTTCCAACAAAGCTTTCTTT
TRBD1	many	16	TRBV6-5	TRBJ2-7	CASSYSSQGANYEQYF	TGTGCCAGCAGTTACTCGAGCCAGGGGGCTAATTACGAGCAGTACTTC